This TCR beta chain came from a study of post-analysis software for immune sequencing data. Across the study: Several disease courses (relapsing-remitting, secondary progressive and progressive-relapsing) of multiple sclerosis were included. The study's findings and limits: Patients used about five TRBV segments, including TRBV5-6, TRBV5-1 and TRBV20-1, more often than controls.

Germline CDR1 SGHVS, CDR2 FNYEAQ. Trimming pared 3 bases from V and 0 bases from J, leaving 6 bases between. The CDR3 consists of 13 residues. With regard to this clonotype: Its antigen is still unknown.

Carried by the TCR beta cDNA libraries were unique molecular identifiers. Each CDR3 protein is one row after TCRdb ran MiXCR on the PCR reads. This sample carries more than 350,000 distinct CDR3 sequences, 39% of them seen once, and the ten largest clones take around 8%. This TCR was recovered from a girl aged 2-10 years with multiple sclerosis. Sequenced: blood. This chain connects TRBV7-6 to TRBJ2-7; D ambiguous. CDR3 DNA sequence: TGTGCCAGCAGCTTGGAGTACTCCTACGAGCAGTACTTC. Protein: CASSLEYSYEQYF.